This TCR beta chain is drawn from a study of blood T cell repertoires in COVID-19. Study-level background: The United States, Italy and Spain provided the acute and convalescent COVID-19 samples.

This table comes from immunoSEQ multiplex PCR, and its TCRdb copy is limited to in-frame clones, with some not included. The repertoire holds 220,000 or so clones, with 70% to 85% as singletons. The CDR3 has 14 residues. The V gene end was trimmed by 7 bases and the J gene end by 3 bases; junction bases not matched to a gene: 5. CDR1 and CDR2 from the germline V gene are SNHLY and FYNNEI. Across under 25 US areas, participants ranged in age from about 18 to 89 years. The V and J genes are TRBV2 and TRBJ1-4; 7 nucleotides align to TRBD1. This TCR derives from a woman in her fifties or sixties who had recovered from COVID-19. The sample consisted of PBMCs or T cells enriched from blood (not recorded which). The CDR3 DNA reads TGTGCCAGCAAGAGGGACAGTTCTAATGAAAAACTGTTTTTT. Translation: CASKRDSSNEKLFF.